The entry below describes one TCR beta chain. CDR1 and CDR2 from the germline V gene are GTSNPN and SVGIG (reference sequence). The CDR3 contains 14 residues. Trimming removed 4 bases from V and 5 bases from J, with 16 bases in between. These data belong to a study of blood T cell repertoires in COVID-19. Overall study context: The cDNA or gDNA used as material had been derived from T cells, B-cell-depleted T cells, or PBMCs.

Seattle's cohort entered during active infection and was followed longitudinally. In the authors' workflow: Cell counts per sample came from amplifying reference gene primers. Sequencing used immunoSEQ multiplex PCR; TCRdb keeps in-frame clones, though not all of them. Clone size and V and J calls were adopted from that table, with D and trimming inferred from the DNA. The sample has 96,000 or so clones, roughly 76% seen once; the top ten hold around 5.2%. The J gene is TRBJ2-3, the V gene TRBV30, with D tentatively TRBD2 (6 bases). The sequenced material came from peripheral blood. This receptor was identified in a man at least 80 years old with COVID-19, enrolled during active disease. CDR3: CAWKPLALGDTQYF. Written as DNA, the CDR3 is TGTGCCTGGAAGCCTCTAGCGCTGGGAGATACGCAGTATTTT.